Presented here are 22 T cell receptor beta chains from one specimen sequenced in a study of T cells after yellow fever vaccination. From the 5' RACE reads, TCRdb called clonotypes with MiXCR, one entry per CDR3 protein. The repertoire holds 300,000 or so distinct CDR3 sequences, 4% seen once, with about 24% in the top ten. This material consisted of PBMCs, taken 5 days after the yellow fever booster vaccination. Receptors originate from a man aged 18 to 29 who received the YFV17D yellow fever vaccine.

This clonotype was observed a few times. The V and J genes are TRBV21-1 and TRBJ1-1; the DNA was not used to check the table's D call, TRBD1. TRBV21-1 is flagged as a pseudogene. The CDR3 is 17 amino acids. The CDR3 protein is CASSKARSRAVHTEAFF. In nucleotides, the CDR3 is TGTGCCAGCAGCAAAGCACGGTCTCGGGCAGTACACACTGAAGCTTTCTTT.

This clonotype came up many times. This chain connects TRBV7-9 to TRBJ1-2, with D uncertain. CDR1 is SEHNR, CDR2 FQNEAQ, per germline (reference sequence). V was pared by 8 bases and J by 5 bases, with 15 bases between. The CDR3 is 13 amino acids. The DNA for the CDR3 is TGTGCCAGCCACTCGAGGGCGACTTATGGCTACACCTTC. This translates into CASHSRATYGYTF. The full variable domain, with the rest looked up from reference TRBV7-9 and TRBJ1-2, is DTGVSQNPRHKITKRGQNVTFRCDPISEHNRLYWYRQTLGQGPEFLTYFQNEAQLEKSRLLSDRFSAERPKGSFSTLEIQRTEQGDSAMYLCASHSRATYGYTFGSGTRLTVV.

The chain has TRBV27 and TRBJ2-7, with 9 positions matching TRBD1. Looked up from germline, CDR1 is MNHEY and CDR2 is SMNVEV (reference sequence). This CDR3 has 14 amino acids. V trimming: 5 bases; J trimming: 2 bases; junction bases outside the gene matches: 4. The CDR3 DNA is TGTGCCAGCAGTATTACAGGGGGCCCCTACGAGCAGTACTTC. Protein sequence: CASSITGGPYEQYF.

The V call is TRBV20-1, the J call TRBJ1-1; D is possibly TRBD1 (5 bases). Germline CDR1 DFQATT, CDR2 SNEGSKA (reference sequence). CDR3 length: 13 amino acids. The V gene lost 2 bases and the J gene lost 4 bases, with 11 bases spanning the gap. Written as DNA, the CDR3 is TGCAGTGCTAGACGCGGGGGTGTCACTGAAGCTTTCTTT. Amino acids: CSARRGGVTEAFF.

This clonotype was counted between two and nine times. V and J are TRBV6-2 or TRBV6-3 and TRBJ2-2; weak D call: TRBD2 (5 bases). From germline, CDR1 is MNHEY and CDR2 SVGEGT. Trimming removed 2 bases at V and 4 bases at J, with 8 bases between. The CDR3 loop spans 14 amino acids. This CDR3 is CASSYRRGTGELFF. DNA for the CDR3: TGTGCCAGCAGTTACCGACGGGGCACCGGGGAGCTGTTTTTT.

Only a few counts were recorded for this clonotype. V gene TRBV28 combines with J gene TRBJ1-4, with D unclear. CDR1 is MDHEN and CDR2 is SYDVKM in the germline V gene. There are 16 residues in the CDR3. V lost 5 bases to trimming and J lost 8 bases, with 21 bases between them. The CDR3: CASSPADTEPEEKLFF. CDR3 DNA sequence: TGTGCCAGCAGTCCTGCCGACACGGAACCGGAGGAAAAACTGTTTTTT. Variable domain in full (rest from reference TRBV28 and TRBJ1-4): DVKVTQSSRYLVKRTGEKVFLECVQDMDHENMFWYRQDPGLGLRLIYFSYDVKMKEKGDIPEGYSVSREKKERFSLILESASTNQTSMYLCASSPADTEPEEKLFFGSGTQLSVL.

J is TRBJ2-1 and V is TRBV7-2, with unresolved D. Germline assignment: CDR1 SGHTA and CDR2 FQGNSA. The CDR3 loop spans 16 amino acids. V lost 1 base, J lost 0 bases, and 10 bases lay in between. CDR3 bases: TGTGCCAGCAGCTTAGGATCGGGTCCCTCCTACAATGAGCAGTTCTTC. Translating gives CASSLGSGPSYNEQFF.

This clonotype has ten or more counts. This sequence joins TRBV27 and TRBJ2-7, with D perhaps matching TRBD1 (7 bases). The CDR3 has 14 residues. Germline V gene lookup returns CDR1 MNHEY and CDR2 SMNVEV (reference sequence). V was clipped by 6 bases and J by 0 bases, with 12 bases between them. The CDR3 sequence: CASSRGTASYEQYF. CDR3 sequence (DNA): TGTGCCAGCAGCCGCGGGACAGCCTCCTACGAGCAGTACTTC.

The J gene is TRBJ2-1, the V gene TRBV7-3; TRBD1 agrees at 8 bases. The J segment lost 2 bases and the V segment lost 6 bases, leaving 6 bases of the junction unmatched. The CDR3 has 15 residues. Germline V lookup: CDR1 SGHTA, CDR2 FQGTGA. CDR3 sequence (DNA): TGTGCCAGCAGTTACGACAGGGGCACCTACAATGAGCAGTTCTTC. This gives the protein CASSYDRGTYNEQFF.

The chain combines TRBV4-2 with TRBJ2-7; perhaps TRBD1 as D (5 bases). The length of the CDR3 is 15 residues. The germline CDR1 and CDR2 sequences are LGHNA and YNFKEQ. V gave up 0 bases and J gave up 5 bases, with 14 bases separating them. The CDR3 coding sequence is TGTGCCAGCAGCCAAGAGCTCCTAGGGGTCCACGAGCAGTACGTC. This translates into CASSQELLGVHEQYV.

The genes are TRBV7-8 and TRBJ2-1; weak D call: TRBD2 (5 bases). The V gene's germline CDR1 is SGHVS and CDR2 FQNEAQ. V lost 1 base, J lost 12 bases, and 13 bases lay in between. This CDR3 spans 13 amino acids. The CDR3 protein is CASSLEPGNWQFF. CDR3 DNA: TGTGCCAGCAGCTTAGAACCGGGGAATTGGCAGTTCTTC.

Ten or more counts support this clonotype. The genes are TRBV6-2 or TRBV6-3 and TRBJ2-1; tentative D call: TRBD1 (7 bases). V lost 7 bases, J lost 8 bases, and 24 bases lay in between. The CDR3 is 16 amino acids. Per the germline V gene, CDR1 is MNHEY and CDR2 is SVGEGT. DNA of the CDR3: TGTGCCAGCACTTCCTTTGGGGCAGGGGGAGGCGATGAGCAGTTCTTC. Its translation: CASTSFGAGGGDEQFF.

The gene calls are TRBV7-2 and TRBJ1-3; the D gene is possibly TRBD1 (5 bases). V lost 2 bases to trimming and J lost 3 bases, with 23 bases between them. CDR1 is SGHTA, CDR2 FQGNSA, per germline. This CDR3 is built from 19 residues. The CDR3 reads CASSLQSSGSGGVGNTIYF. CDR3 bases: TGTGCCAGCAGCTTACAATCTTCTGGGTCGGGGGGAGTTGGAAACACCATATATTTT.

A few counts support this clonotype. The rearrangement joins TRBV4-2 to TRBJ2-5; no reliable D call. The CDR3 length is 12 residues. V was shortened by 2 bases and J by 4 bases, with 5 bases between the two germline ends. Germline-derived CDR1 and CDR2 are LGHNA and YNFKEQ. The CDR3 DNA follows: TGTGCCAGCAGCCAACCCCGAGAGACCCAGTACTTC. Translated: CASSQPRETQYF.

This clonotype was found a few times. The chain recombines TRBV7-2 with TRBJ2-1; TRBD1 is a possible D gene (5 bases). Trimming removed 2 bases at V and 10 bases at J, with 18 bases between. Germline-derived CDR1 and CDR2 are SGHTA and FQGNSA. The CDR3 length is 15 residues. The CDR3: CASSLTQGLVREQFF. CDR3 in DNA: TGTGCCAGCAGCTTAACGCAGGGCCTTGTAAGGGAGCAGTTCTTC.

This clonotype was counted at least ten times. This chain joins TRBV18 and TRBJ2-7, with a weak D call TRBD1 (5 bases). This CDR3 is built from 14 residues. Trimming left V 1 base short and J 3 bases short, with 10 bases between. The germline V gene encodes CDR1 KGHSH and CDR2 LQKENI. CDR3 region: CASSPRQGVYEQYV. CDR3 in DNA: TGTGCCAGCTCACCACGGCAGGGTGTCTACGAGCAGTACGTC.

This clonotype was counted many times. For the CDR3, the DNA is TGTGCCAGCAGCGTAGGGTGGAGCGGGAACAATGAGCAGTTCTTC. It encodes CASSVGWSGNNEQFF. This chain joins TRBV9 and TRBJ2-1, with 7 bases identical to TRBD2. CDR1 is SGDLS and CDR2 is YYNGEE in the germline V gene. V lost 0 bases and J lost 5; bases outside the gene matches: 5. This CDR3 is 15 amino acids long.

This clonotype was detected only a few times. The chain combines TRBV5-5 with TRBJ2-3; D unclear. The V gene's germline CDR1 is SGHKS and CDR2 YYEKEE (reference sequence). V was pared by 4 bases and J by 2 bases, with 11 bases between. This CDR3 spans 14 amino acids. The CDR3 coding sequence is TGTGCCAGCAGCCTGCTGGATTCCACAGATACGCAGTATTTT. Amino acids: CASSLLDSTDTQYF.

This clonotype came up a few times. This chain connects TRBV20-1 to TRBJ1-2, with D unresolved. This CDR3 region has 13 residues. CDR1 and CDR2 (germline): DFQATT, SNEGSKA (reference sequence). V was shortened by 0 bases and J by 4 bases, with 9 bases between the two germline ends. The CDR3 nucleotides read TGCAGTGCTAGAGACGGCAGTACCTATGGCTACACCTTC. It translates to CSARDGSTYGYTF.

This clonotype was observed at least ten times. The CDR3 loop is CASSSSGSGANVLTF. For the CDR3, the DNA is TGTGCCAGCAGTTCCTCGGGCTCTGGGGCCAACGTCCTGACTTTC. The chain couples TRBV28 to TRBJ2-6, with D unclear. Trimming removed 4 bases from V and 0 bases from J, with 7 bases in between. The CDR3 runs 15 residues. CDR1 is MDHEN and CDR2 is SYDVKM in the germline V gene.

The chain combines TRBV7-9 with TRBJ1-1; the match to TRBD1 covers 7 bases. The junction had 10 bases not matched to a gene; V was cut back by 8 bases and J by 4 bases. CDR3 size: 14 residues. Germline V gene sequence: CDR1 SEHNR, CDR2 FQNEAQ (reference sequence). CDR3 DNA: TGTGCCAGCCTACGAACAGGGGTCGGCACTGAAGCTTTCTTT. Residues: CASLRTGVGTEAFF.

This clonotype was seen at least ten times. The chain joins TRBV6-2 or TRBV6-3 to TRBJ2-7; the match to TRBD1 covers 8 bases. The germline V gene has CDR1 MNHEY and CDR2 SVGEGT. The trim removed 0 bases at V and 6 bases at J, leaving 7 bases unmatched. The CDR3 runs 15 residues. The CDR3 sequence is CASSYSAGGRLEQYF. CDR3 nucleotides: TGTGCCAGCAGTTACTCGGCAGGGGGCCGGCTCGAGCAGTACTTC.